This T cell receptor beta chain emerged from a study of graft-versus-host responses after intestinal transplantation. With respect to this clone: Its antigen is as yet unknown.

Trimming removed 1 base at V and 0 bases at J, with 22 bases between. CDR3 size: 20 residues. CDR1 and CDR2 (germline): SNHLY, FYNNEI. The data were produced by immunoSEQ multiplex PCR, yet TCRdb's version contains in-frame clones alone and is incomplete. The repertoire holds about 39,000 clones, with 90% to 95% as singletons. This chain uses TRBV2 with TRBJ2-1, with D possibly TRBD1 on 5 matching bases. This material consisted of unstimulated CD8+ T cells sorted from spleen or lymph node cells, taken before transplant. This TCR was sampled from a human donor who was the organ donor for an intestinal transplant. The CDR3 protein is CASSEVKGHLLRSSYNEQFF. CDR3 nucleotides: TGTGCCAGCAGTGAAGTTAAGGGGCACTTACTTAGGAGCTCCTACAATGAGCAGTTCTTC. The variable domain in full, with the rest retrieved from reference TRBV2 and TRBJ2-1, is EPEVTQTPSHQVTQMGQEVILRCVPISNHLYFYWYRQILGQKVEFLVSFYNNEISEKSEIFDDQFSVERPDGSNFTLKIRSTKLEDSAMYFCASSEVKGHLLRSSYNEQFFGPGTRLTVL.